This T cell receptor beta chain was recovered during a study of blood T cells in healthy people across ages (dated by TCRdb to 2015 to 2017). At the level of the whole study: In model experiments, template switching captured about one uniquely barcoded TCR beta cDNA molecule for every two T cells. Four age groups were formed from the donors: young (average 16 years), middle-aged (approximately 40), aged (around 62) and long-lived (about 80). Age-related changes in TCR beta repertoire diversity were measured in the study by deep sequencing normalized with unique cDNA molecular identifiers. Using the same blood draw, the study looked at two additional independent replicas of 1 million unique cDNA reads for two donors, one aged 18 to 30 and the other aged 80 or older.

Notes on this clonotype: No cognate antigen has been identified for it. No base quality values were provided; no much bigger clone lies one nucleotide off.

The roughly 39 donors, aged roughly 6 to 95 years, were systemically healthy Caucasian individuals from Russia. Each donor gave approximately 10 milliliters of peripheral blood, collected into EDTA-treated Vacutainer tubes. Ficoll-Paque density-gradient centrifugation was used to isolate PBMCs, with at least 6.5 million obtained per sample. Total RNA, at least 6 micrograms per sample, was extracted from PBMCs with Trizol reagent. The percentages of naive CD45RAhigh/CD27high T cells were determined by flow cytometry on a PBMC aliquot from every donor. The investigation overall reported the following: Estimates of total diversity based on one million sequenced T cells were regarded as lower bounds and as underestimates. Compared with the aged group, more naive CD4+ T cells, fewer expanded clones and increased TCR diversity were shown by the long-lived group, suggesting age selection. The percentage of naive T cells measured by flow cytometry correlated strongly with observed TCR beta diversity. Observed TCR beta diversity per million T cells fell roughly linearly with age, and a significant reduction was already apparent by age around 40. Because profiling used bulk unsorted PBMCs, naive and antigen-experienced compartments could not be compared conclusively. Because the CMV infection status of the donors was unknown, age-related changes in expanded clonotypes may potentially have been confounded.

V is pared back by 2 bases and J by 2 bases, with 12 bases lying between the germline termini. From cysteine to phenylalanine, the CDR3 is 16 amino acids long. CDR3 DNA is the only sequence kept; it has 48 bases, read in frame from the first base. CDR1 is given as MRHNA and CDR2 as SNTAGT, both from the germline V gene. Receptors were amplified or captured by 5' RACE. Sequencer: Illumina HiSeq 2500. A second 7 to 11 cycle PCR used a sample-barcoded 5' primer and a J-beta primer mix. A template-switch 5' adaptor carrying 12 random nucleotides introduced a unique molecular identifier onto each TCR beta cDNA molecule. At least 2.5 million CDR3-containing paired-end reads were obtained from each sample. First-strand cDNA synthesis was performed from all RNA using the Mint cDNA synthesis kit, with priming by a TRBC-specific oligonucleotide. After uracil-DNA glycosylase treatment, a first 18-cycle PCR used universal primers M1SS and BC2_uni_R on all cDNA. The paper's data handling went like this. Each sample was normalized by randomly selecting 1 million high-quality reads, each carrying a distinct molecular identifier. Reads with shared molecular identifiers were discarded instead of being binned into consensus sequences. MiTCR, run with a Q25 quality threshold and the strictest error-elimination algorithm, handled CDR3 identification, clonotype clustering and error correction. A nonparametric unseen species model with Euler transformation was used to estimate a lower bound on total TCR beta diversity. The raw public reads went through TCRdb reprocessing: fastp at Q25, MiXCR clone calling, in-frame beta chains kept. One record per CDR3 amino acid sequence lists the most common genes and DNA. In this record, the V and J calls reflect TCRdb's handling and not the investigators' own analysis. Here the sample has 450,000 to 650,000 distinct CDR3 sequences; nearly 25% occur a single time. The ten top clones hold just under 9% of the sample.

The sample was also linked to a second study, of T cells of mothers and their children. That second report states: Nine systemically healthy Caucasian individuals served as donors, namely three mothers together with their six children. cDNA synthesis consumed the entire amount of extracted RNA, loaded at around 1.5 ug RNA in each 15 ul reaction. In the second PCR, sample barcodes and 2-4 random nucleotides were introduced via the M1S primer. Each mother yielded over 9.5 million TCR beta CDR3 reads and each child 2.5 million to 3 million reads. In both related and unrelated pairs, thymic selection shapes the output of TCR recombination in a similar way, with inherited differences having only a minor effect. Related mother-child pairs always showed normalized repertoire overlap that was slightly higher than in unrelated mother-child pairs, though the difference was never significant. With a sensitivity of approximately 100 clones per million clonotypes, no persistent microchimeric T cell clones were detected. To look for features that set related mother-child pairs apart from unrelated individuals, the researchers ran deep NGS to compare the TCR beta repertoires of mothers and children. Mothers averaged 40 +/- 4 years of age and children averaged about 10 +/- 4 years. After adapter ligation with NEBNext reagents, the libraries were sequenced on Illumina HiSeq 2000 with 100+100 nt paired-end reads. To prevent cross-contamination, the mother and child libraries were prepared one month apart and sequenced in separate runs. Each donor had between roughly 450,000 and 2,300,000 distinct TCR beta clonotypes identified. Naive TCR beta clonotypes were estimated from low-frequency clonotypes matched to each donor's FACS-determined naive share, without sorting.

Sequencing was done on a sample of blood. The sequence joins TRBV6-4 to TRBJ2-2, with TRBD1 perhaps the D gene, on 6 matching bases. This clonotype originated in a boy younger than 18 in good health. Here the CDR3 is given as CASSDSPGANTGELFF. The DNA is TGTGCCAGCAGTGACAGCCCAGGGGCTAACACCGGGGAGCTGTTTTTT.